Following are 11 T cell receptor beta chains from one sample sequenced in a study of blood T cell repertoires in COVID-19 (dated by TCRdb to 2018 to 2020). The library was generated by the immunoSEQ multiplex PCR assay. TCRdb obtained this table from immuneACCESS and retained in-frame rearrangements with V and J assigned. These tables miss some clones; where compared with another copy, unresolved V genes account for less than half of the shortfall, and the remainder is unexplained. Within this sample are roughly 90,000 clones, with under 90% of them counted one time only. The ten most abundant clones make up roughly 1.5% of the sample. Material for sequencing was peripheral blood. Every receptor here comes from a human donor with active COVID-19. The donor label of this sample is uncertain.

The chain has TRBV7-8 and TRBJ2-2, with TRBD2 matching 7 bases. Trimming removed 3 bases from V and 5 bases from J; junction bases left unmatched: 6. The CDR3 runs to 15 residues. Germline CDR1 and CDR2: SGHVS and FQNEAQ. CDR3 in amino acids: CASSLAAGDTGELFF. In DNA form, the CDR3 reads TGTGCCAGCAGCTTGGCTGCGGGGGATACCGGGGAGCTGTTTTTT.

The J gene is TRBJ1-2, the V gene TRBV6-6; TRBD1 might be the D (5 bases). The length of the CDR3 is 13 residues. Trimming shortened V by 6 bases and J by 6 bases, and 14 bases separated the two germline ends. Germline V gene lookup returns CDR1 MNHNY and CDR2 SVGAGI (reference sequence). The CDR3 loop is CASRNRGEDGYTF. The CDR3 DNA reads TGTGCCAGCAGAAATCGGGGGGAAGATGGCTACACCTTC.

This rearrangement joins TRBV4-1 to TRBJ2-5, with 7 bases matching TRBD1. Germline V lookup: CDR1 MGHRA, CDR2 YSYEKL. This CDR3 is 14 amino acids long. Unmatched junction bases numbered 3, after V lost 1 base and J lost 4 bases. CDR3 residues: CASSQGQGGETQYF. The CDR3 DNA is TGCGCCAGCAGCCAAGGACAGGGCGGAGAGACCCAGTACTTC.

The chain couples TRBV2 to TRBJ2-5; 8 bases map to TRBD2. After removal of 4 bases from V and 5 bases from J, the junction contained 9 bases not matched to a gene. The CDR3 has 15 residues. Germline V gene data show CDR1 as SNHLY and CDR2 as FYNNEI. The CDR3 nucleotides read TGTGCCAGCAGTGTAGAGCGGGGGCCTCTGGAGACCCAGTACTTC. Protein sequence: CASSVERGPLETQYF.

V and J are TRBV24-1 and TRBJ2-3; TRBD2 might be the D (6 bases). Germline CDR1 KGHDR, CDR2 SFDVKD. CDR3 length equals 12 residues. V lost 12 bases and J 1 base, leaving 10 bases between the germline ends. The CDR3 protein is CAAAGGTDTQYF. CDR3 in DNA: TGTGCCGCAGCGGGCGGCACAGATACGCAGTATTTT.

This chain connects TRBV28 to TRBJ1-6, with TRBD1 matching over 11 bases. Germline-derived CDR1 and CDR2 are MDHEN and SYDVKM. This CDR3 spans 15 amino acids. Trimming at V came to 6 bases and at J to 7 bases, leaving 5 bases not matched to a gene. The CDR3 sequence is CASSPGQGANSPLHF. The CDR3 bases are TGTGCCAGCAGCCCCGGACAGGGGGCGAATTCACCCCTCCACTTT. Supplemented by reference TRBV28 and TRBJ1-6, the full variable domain reads DVKVTQSSRYLVKRTGEKVFLECVQDMDHENMFWYRQDPGLGLRLIYFSYDVKMKEKGDIPEGYSVSREKKERFSLILESASTNQTSMYLCASSPGQGANSPLHFGNGTRLTVT.

The CDR3 nucleotides are TGTGCCAGCAGCCTCGCGGGGGGGCCAGCCGGGGAGCTGTTTTTT. It encodes CASSLAGGPAGELFF. This sequence joins TRBV7-3 and TRBJ2-2, with 9 bases matching TRBD2. The trim removed 5 bases at V and 6 bases at J, leaving 7 bases unmatched. CDR1 SGHTA and CDR2 FQGTGA come from the germline V gene. The CDR3 is 15 residues long.

This chain links TRBV7-9 with TRBJ2-7; D remains ambiguous. The length of the CDR3 is 15 residues. Trimming left V 5 bases short and J 2 bases short, with 16 bases between. The germline V gene encodes CDR1 SEHNR and CDR2 FQNEAQ (reference sequence). This chain's CDR3 is CASSAGERPTYEQYF. The CDR3 DNA is TGTGCCAGCAGCGCCGGTGAGCGACCTACCTACGAGCAGTACTTC. The full variable domain, completed using reference TRBV7-9 and TRBJ2-7, is DTGVSQNPRHKITKRGQNVTFRCDPISEHNRLYWYRQTLGQGPEFLTYFQNEAQLEKSRLLSDRFSAERPKGSFSTLEIQRTEQGDSAMYLCASSAGERPTYEQYFGPGTRLTVT.

This clone was seen a few times. At the DNA level, this CDR3 is encoded by other sequences in the same sample as well. The chain recombines TRBV27 with TRBJ2-3; perhaps TRBD1 as D (6 bases). Trimming removed 8 bases from V and 0 bases from J, with 12 bases in between. The CDR3 is 14 amino acids. Germline V gene sequence: CDR1 MNHEY, CDR2 SMNVEV (reference sequence). This chain's CDR3 is CASADSTSTDTQYF. CDR3 nucleotides: TGTGCCAGCGCGGACAGCACCAGCACAGATACGCAGTATTTT.

The chain employs TRBV7-2 and TRBJ2-3; 7 positions agree with TRBD2. CDR1 and CDR2 (germline): SGHTA, FQGNSA. CDR3 size: 15 residues. Trimming removed 6 bases from V and 2 bases from J; junction bases left unmatched: 8. The CDR3 nucleotides read TGTGCCAGCAGACGACTAGCAATGGTCACAGATACGCAGTATTTT. It is translated as CASRRLAMVTDTQYF. Together with reference TRBV7-2 and TRBJ2-3, the CDR3 gives the full variable domain: GAGVSQSPSNKVTEKGKDVELRCDPISGHTALYWYRQSLGQGLEFLIYFQGNSAPDKSGLPSDRFSAERTGGSVSTLTIQRTQQEDSAVYLCASRRLAMVTDTQYFGPGTRLTVL.

This chain uses TRBV6-5 with TRBJ1-2; D uncertain. This CDR3 region has 15 residues. CDR1 MNHEY and CDR2 SVGAGI come from the germline V gene. Between the trimmed V and J ends, which lost 1 base and 4 bases, there was a span of 13 bases. The CDR3 sequence: CASSYYGGEIYGYTF. In DNA, the CDR3 is TGTGCCAGCAGTTACTACGGAGGCGAGATCTATGGCTACACCTTC.